Shown below are 4 T cell receptor beta chains from a single sample sequenced in a study of T cell repertoires in cytomegalovirus infection. In TCRdb, the reads were re-called with MiXCR into one record per CDR3 protein. The sample lists some 320,000 distinct CDR3 sequences; roughly 29% were seen once. Antigens for these TCRs are unknown. Sequences were derived from cultured PBMCs, sampled from culture after CMV antigen stimulation. These receptors were collected from a human donor in good health (CMV status not recorded). Some clones in this sample may be carry-over from other donors' samples.

This clonotype was seen a handful of times. This chain links TRBV7-8 with TRBJ1-1; D possibly corresponds to TRBD1 (6 bases). Trimming removed 5 bases at V and 1 base at J, with 14 bases between. CDR1 SGHVS and CDR2 FQNEAQ come from the germline V gene. There are 15 residues in the CDR3. CDR3 sequence: CASSPHRVGNTEAFF. CDR3 bases: TGTGCCAGCAGCCCCCACAGGGTAGGGAACACTGAAGCTTTCTTT.

The chain couples TRBV5-4 to TRBJ2-2, with 9 bases that match TRBD2. After removal of 4 bases from V and 4 bases from J, the junction contained 2 bases not matched to a gene. The CDR3 runs to 14 residues. Germline V gene sequence: CDR1 SGHNT, CDR2 YYREEE (reference sequence). The CDR3 region is CASSPGLATGELFF. The CDR3 DNA sequence: TGTGCCAGCAGCCCGGGACTAGCCACCGGGGAGCTGTTTTTT. The full variable domain, rest sourced from reference TRBV5-4 and TRBJ2-2, is ETGVTQSPTHLIKTRGQQVTLRCSSQSGHNTVSWYQQALGQGPQFIFQYYREEENGRGNFPPRFSGLQFPNYSSELNVNALELDDSALYLCASSPGLATGELFFGEGSRLTVL.

This clonotype came up many times. Here the CDR3 reads CASSLGSGGQHNSPLHF. The CDR3 nucleotides are TGTGCCAGCAGCTTAGGGTCTGGCGGACAGCATAATTCACCCCTCCACTTT. The chain links TRBV7-8 to TRBJ1-6; D is perhaps TRBD1 (6 bases). Germline-derived CDR1 and CDR2 are SGHVS and FQNEAQ. The V end lost 1 base, the J end lost 5 bases, and 15 bases lay between the germline ends. CDR3 size: 17 residues.

The rearrangement links TRBV6-5 to TRBJ2-3, with D possibly being TRBD1 or TRBD2 (5 bases each). The germline V gene encodes CDR1 MNHEY and CDR2 SVGAGI. This CDR3 comprises 15 residues. V gave up 5 bases and J gave up 6 bases, with 18 bases separating them. The CDR3 coding sequence is TGTGCCAGCAGTCCCCGGGACCCCCGAAGCGATACGCAGTATTTT. It yields the protein CASSPRDPRSDTQYF.